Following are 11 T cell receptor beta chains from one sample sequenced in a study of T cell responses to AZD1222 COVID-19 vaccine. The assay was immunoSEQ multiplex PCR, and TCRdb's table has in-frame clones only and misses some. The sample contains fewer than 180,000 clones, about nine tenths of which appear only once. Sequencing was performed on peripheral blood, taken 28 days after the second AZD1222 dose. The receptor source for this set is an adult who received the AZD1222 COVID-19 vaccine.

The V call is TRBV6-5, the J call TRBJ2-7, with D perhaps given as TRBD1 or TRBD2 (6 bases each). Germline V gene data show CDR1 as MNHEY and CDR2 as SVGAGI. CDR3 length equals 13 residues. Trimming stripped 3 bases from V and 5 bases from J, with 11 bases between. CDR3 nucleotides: TGTGCCAGCAGTTATCCGGGGGCCAACGAGCAGTACTTC. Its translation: CASSYPGANEQYF.

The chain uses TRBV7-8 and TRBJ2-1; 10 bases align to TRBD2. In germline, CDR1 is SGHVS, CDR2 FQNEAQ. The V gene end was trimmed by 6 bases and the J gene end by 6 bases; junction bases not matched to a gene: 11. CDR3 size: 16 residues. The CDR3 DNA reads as TGTGCCAGCAGTCGATTCGGAGCGGGAGGGGGCAATGAGCAGTTCTTC. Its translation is CASSRFGAGGGNEQFF.

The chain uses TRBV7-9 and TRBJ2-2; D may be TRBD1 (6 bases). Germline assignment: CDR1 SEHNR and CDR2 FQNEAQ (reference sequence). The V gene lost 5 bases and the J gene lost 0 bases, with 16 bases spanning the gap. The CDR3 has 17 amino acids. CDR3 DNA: TGTGCCAGCAGCAGCACCTGGACAGACGCGAACACCGGGGAGCTGTTTTTT. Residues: CASSSTWTDANTGELFF.

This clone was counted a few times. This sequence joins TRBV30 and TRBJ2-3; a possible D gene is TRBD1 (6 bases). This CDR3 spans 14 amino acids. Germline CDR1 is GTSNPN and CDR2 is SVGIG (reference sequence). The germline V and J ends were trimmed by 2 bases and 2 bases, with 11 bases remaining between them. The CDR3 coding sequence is TGTGCCTGGAGTCCGGACAGATACACAGATACGCAGTATTTT. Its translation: CAWSPDRYTDTQYF.

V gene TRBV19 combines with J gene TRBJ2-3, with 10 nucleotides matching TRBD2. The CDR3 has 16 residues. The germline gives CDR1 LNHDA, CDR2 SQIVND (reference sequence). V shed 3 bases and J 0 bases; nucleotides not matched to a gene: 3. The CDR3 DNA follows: TGTGCCAGTAGTATCTCGACTAGCGGGAGCACAGATACGCAGTATTTT. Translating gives CASSISTSGSTDTQYF.

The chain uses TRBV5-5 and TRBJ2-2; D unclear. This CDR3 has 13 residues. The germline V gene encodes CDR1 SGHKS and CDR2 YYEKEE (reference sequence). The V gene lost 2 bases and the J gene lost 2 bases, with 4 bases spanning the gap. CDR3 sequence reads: CASSFYNTGELFF. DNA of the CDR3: TGTGCCAGCAGCTTTTATAACACCGGGGAGCTGTTTTTT.

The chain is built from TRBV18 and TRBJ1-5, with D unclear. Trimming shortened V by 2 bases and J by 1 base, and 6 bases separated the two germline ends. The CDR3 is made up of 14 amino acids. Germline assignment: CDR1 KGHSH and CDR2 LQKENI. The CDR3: CASSPKGSNQPQHF. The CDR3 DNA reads TGTGCCAGCTCACCAAAGGGAAGCAATCAGCCCCAGCATTTT.

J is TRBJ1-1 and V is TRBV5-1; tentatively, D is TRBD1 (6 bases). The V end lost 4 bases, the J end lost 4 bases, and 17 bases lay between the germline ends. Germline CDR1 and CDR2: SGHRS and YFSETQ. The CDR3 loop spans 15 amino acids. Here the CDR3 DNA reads TGCGCCAGCAGCCAAGACGCGAGGGGGGGCACTGAAGCTTTCTTT. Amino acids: CASSQDARGGTEAFF.

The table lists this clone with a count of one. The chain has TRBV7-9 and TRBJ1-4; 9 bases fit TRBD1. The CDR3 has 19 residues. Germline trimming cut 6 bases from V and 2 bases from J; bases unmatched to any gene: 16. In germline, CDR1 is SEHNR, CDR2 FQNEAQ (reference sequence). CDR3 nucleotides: TGTGCCAGCAGACCCGGGACAGGGTCGATTTCGGCGACTAATGAAAAACTGTTTTTT. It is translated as CASRPGTGSISATNEKLFF.

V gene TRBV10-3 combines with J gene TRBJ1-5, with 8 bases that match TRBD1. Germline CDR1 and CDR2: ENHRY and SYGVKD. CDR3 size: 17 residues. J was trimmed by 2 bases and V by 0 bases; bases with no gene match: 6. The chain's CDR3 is CAISESSDRGGNQPQHF. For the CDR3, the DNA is TGTGCCATCAGTGAGTCGAGCGACAGGGGCGGCAATCAGCCCCAGCATTTT.

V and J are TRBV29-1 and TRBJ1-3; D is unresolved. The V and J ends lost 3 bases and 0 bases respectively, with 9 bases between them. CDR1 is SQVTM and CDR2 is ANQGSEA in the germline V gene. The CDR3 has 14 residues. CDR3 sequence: CSVDKALSGNTIYF. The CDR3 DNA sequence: TGCAGCGTTGACAAGGCCCTCTCTGGAAACACCATATATTTT.